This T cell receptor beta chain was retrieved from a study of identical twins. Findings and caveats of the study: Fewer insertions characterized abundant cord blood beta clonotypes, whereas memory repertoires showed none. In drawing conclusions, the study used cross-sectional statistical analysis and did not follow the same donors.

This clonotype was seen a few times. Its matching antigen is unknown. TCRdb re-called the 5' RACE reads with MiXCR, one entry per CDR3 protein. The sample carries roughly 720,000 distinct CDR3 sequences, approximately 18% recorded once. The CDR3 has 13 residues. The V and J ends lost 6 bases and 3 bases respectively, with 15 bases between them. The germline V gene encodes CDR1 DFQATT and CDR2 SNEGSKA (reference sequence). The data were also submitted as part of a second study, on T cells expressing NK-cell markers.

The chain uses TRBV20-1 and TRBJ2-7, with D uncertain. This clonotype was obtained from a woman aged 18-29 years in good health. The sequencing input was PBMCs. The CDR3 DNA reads TGCAGTGCCACCGGACGGTTCAACTACGAGCAGTACTTC. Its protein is CSATGRFNYEQYF.